This entry concerns a single T cell receptor beta chain. Original processing methods: Researchers report that nucleated cell counts were estimated from reference gene primer amplification. Generated by immunoSEQ multiplex PCR, the TCRdb table keeps only in-frame clones and is missing some. V, J and clone size are taken as reported in that table, and D and trimming were inferred from the DNA itself. The table lists some 46,000 clones, 80% to 90% of them singletons, with roughly 7.4% in the top ten. This CDR3 region has 17 residues. These data belong to a study of blood T cell repertoires in COVID-19. Study-wide background: COVID-19 samples from acute and convalescent phases originated in the United States, Italy and Spain. PBMCs, B-cell-depleted T cells, or T cells were the source of the cDNA or gDNA that made up the material.

The sequenced sample consisted of peripheral blood. This TCR was sampled from a man in his forties or fifties with acute or convalescent COVID-19. J is TRBJ2-1 and V is TRBV21-1; TRBD1 was called by the table and not checked on the DNA. TRBV21-1 represents a pseudogene. In DNA form, the CDR3 reads TGTGCCAGCAGCAAAGTTAGACAGGGGTGCTCCTACAATGAGCAGTTCTTC. Encoded protein: CASSKVRQGCSYNEQFF.